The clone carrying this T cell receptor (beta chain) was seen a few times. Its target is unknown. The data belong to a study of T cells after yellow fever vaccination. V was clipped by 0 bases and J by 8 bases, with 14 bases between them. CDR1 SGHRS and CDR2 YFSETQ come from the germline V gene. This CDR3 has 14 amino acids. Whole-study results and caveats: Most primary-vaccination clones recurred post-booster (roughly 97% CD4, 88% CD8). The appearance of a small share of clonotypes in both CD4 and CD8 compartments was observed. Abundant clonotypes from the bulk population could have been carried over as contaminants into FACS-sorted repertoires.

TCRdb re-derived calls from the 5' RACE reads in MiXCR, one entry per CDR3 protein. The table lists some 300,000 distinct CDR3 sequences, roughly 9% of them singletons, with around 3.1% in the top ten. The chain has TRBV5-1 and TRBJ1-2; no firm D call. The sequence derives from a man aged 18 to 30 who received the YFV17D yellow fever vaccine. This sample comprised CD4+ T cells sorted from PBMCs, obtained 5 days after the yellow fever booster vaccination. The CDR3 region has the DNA TGCGCCAGCAGCTTGGCACCGGGTAACGGCGGCTACACCTTC. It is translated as CASSLAPGNGGYTF.